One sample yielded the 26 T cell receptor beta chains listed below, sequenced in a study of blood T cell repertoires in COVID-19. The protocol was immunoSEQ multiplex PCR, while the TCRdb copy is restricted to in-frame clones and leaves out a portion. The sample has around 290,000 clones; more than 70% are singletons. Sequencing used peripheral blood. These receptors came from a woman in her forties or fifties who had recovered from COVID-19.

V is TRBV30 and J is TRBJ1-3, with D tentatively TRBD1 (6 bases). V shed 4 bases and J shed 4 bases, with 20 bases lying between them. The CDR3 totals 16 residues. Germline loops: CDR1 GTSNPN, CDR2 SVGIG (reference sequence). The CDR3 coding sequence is TGTGCCTGGATGCAGGGGCGAGGTGTCCGAGGAAACACCATATATTTT. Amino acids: CAWMQGRGVRGNTIYF.

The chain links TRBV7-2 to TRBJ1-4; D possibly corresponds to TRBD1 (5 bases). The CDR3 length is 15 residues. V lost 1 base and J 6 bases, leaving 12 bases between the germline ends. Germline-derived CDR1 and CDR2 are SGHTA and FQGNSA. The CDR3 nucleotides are TGTGCCAGCAGCTTAGTTAGGGGTCCTGATGAAAAACTGTTTTTT. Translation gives CASSLVRGPDEKLFF.

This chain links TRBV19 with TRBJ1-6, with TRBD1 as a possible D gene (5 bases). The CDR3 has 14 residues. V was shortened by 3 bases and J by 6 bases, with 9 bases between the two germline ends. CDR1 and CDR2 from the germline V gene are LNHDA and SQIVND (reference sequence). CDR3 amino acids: CASSIRGTNSPLHF. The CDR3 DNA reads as TGTGCCAGTAGTATTCGGGGGACTAATTCACCCCTCCACTTT.

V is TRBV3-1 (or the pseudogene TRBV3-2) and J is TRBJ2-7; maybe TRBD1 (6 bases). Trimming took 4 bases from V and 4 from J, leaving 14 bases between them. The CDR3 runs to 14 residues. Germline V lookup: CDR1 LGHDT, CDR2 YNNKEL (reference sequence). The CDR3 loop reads CASSLNRVAYEQYF. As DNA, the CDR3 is TGTGCCAGCAGCCTGAACAGGGTGGCGTACGAGCAGTACTTC.

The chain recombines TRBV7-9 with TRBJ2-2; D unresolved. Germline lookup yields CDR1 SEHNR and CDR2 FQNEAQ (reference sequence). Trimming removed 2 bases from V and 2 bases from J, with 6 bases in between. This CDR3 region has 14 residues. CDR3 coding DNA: TGTGCCAGCAGCTTAATCCATAACACCGGGGAGCTGTTTTTT. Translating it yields CASSLIHNTGELFF.

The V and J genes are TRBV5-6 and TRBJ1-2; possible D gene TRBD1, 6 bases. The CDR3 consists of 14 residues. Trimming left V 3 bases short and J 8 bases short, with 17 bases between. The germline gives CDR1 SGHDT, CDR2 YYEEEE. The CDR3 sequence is CASSSPGVQQGYTF. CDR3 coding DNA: TGTGCCAGCAGCTCCCCAGGGGTTCAGCAGGGCTACACCTTC.

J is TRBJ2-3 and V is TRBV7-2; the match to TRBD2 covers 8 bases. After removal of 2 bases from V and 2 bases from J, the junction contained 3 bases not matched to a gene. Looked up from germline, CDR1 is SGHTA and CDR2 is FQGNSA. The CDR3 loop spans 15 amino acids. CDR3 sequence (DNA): TGTGCCAGCAGCTTAAGGGGACTAGTCACAGATACGCAGTATTTT. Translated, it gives CASSLRGLVTDTQYF. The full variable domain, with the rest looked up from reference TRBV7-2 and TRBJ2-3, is GAGVSQSPSNKVTEKGKDVELRCDPISGHTALYWYRQSLGQGLEFLIYFQGNSAPDKSGLPSDRFSAERTGGSVSTLTIQRTQQEDSAVYLCASSLRGLVTDTQYFGPGTRLTVL.

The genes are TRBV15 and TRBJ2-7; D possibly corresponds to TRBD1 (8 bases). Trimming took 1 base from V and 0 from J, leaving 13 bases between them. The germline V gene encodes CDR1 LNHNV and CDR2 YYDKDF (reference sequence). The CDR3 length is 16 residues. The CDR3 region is CATSRGQGRGSYEQYF. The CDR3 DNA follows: TGTGCCACCAGCAGAGGACAGGGGAGGGGCTCCTACGAGCAGTACTTC.

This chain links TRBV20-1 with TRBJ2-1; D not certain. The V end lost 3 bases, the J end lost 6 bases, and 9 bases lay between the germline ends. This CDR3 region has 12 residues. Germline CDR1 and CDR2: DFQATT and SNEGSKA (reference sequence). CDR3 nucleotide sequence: TGCAGTGCTAGTCGCGAGCTCAATGAGCAGTTCTTC. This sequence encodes CSASRELNEQFF.

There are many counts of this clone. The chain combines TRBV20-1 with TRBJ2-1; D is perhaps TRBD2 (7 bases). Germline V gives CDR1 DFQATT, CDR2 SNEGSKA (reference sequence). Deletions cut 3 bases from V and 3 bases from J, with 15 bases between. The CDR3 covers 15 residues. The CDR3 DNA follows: TGCAGTGCTAGTCAAAGGGGGGGCATCTACAATGAGCAGTTCTTC. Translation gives CSASQRGGIYNEQFF.

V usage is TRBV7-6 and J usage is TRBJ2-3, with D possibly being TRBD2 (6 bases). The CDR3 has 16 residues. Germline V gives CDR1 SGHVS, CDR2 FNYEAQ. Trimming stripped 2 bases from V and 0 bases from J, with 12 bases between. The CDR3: CASSLPPGTSTDTQYF. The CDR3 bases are TGTGCCAGCAGCTTACCTCCGGGGACTAGCACAGATACGCAGTATTTT.

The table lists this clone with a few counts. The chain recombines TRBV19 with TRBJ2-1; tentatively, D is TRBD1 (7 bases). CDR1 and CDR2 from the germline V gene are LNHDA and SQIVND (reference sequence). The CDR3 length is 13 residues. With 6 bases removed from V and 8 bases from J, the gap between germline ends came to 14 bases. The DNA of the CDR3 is TGTGCCAGTAGGACTACAGGGGAGGATGAGCAGTTCTTC. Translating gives CASRTTGEDEQFF.

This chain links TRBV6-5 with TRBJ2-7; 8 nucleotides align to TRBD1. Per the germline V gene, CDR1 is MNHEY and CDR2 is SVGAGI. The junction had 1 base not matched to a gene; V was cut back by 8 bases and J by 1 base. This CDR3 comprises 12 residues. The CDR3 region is CASGDRSYEQYF. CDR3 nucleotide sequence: TGTGCCAGCGGGGACAGGTCCTACGAGCAGTACTTC.

The DNA for the CDR3 is TGTGCCAGCAGCTTAGGATTTTCTAGCGGGGCCCGCTCCTACGAGCAGTACTTC. Protein sequence: CASSLGFSSGARSYEQYF. The rearrangement uses TRBV7-2 and TRBJ2-7; 9 bases map to TRBD2. Per germline, CDR1 SGHTA and CDR2 FQGNSA. V gave up 1 base and J gave up 0 bases; unmatched junction bases: 10. The CDR3 totals 18 residues.

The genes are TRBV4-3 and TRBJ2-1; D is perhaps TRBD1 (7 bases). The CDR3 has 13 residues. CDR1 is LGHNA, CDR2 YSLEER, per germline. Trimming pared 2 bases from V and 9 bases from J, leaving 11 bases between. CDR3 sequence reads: CASSQRQGGEQFF. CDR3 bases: TGCGCCAGCAGCCAAAGACAGGGAGGTGAGCAGTTCTTC.

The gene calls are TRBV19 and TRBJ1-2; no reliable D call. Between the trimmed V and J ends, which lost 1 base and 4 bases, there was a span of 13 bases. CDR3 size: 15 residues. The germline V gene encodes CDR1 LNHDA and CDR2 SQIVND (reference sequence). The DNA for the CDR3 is TGTGCCAGTAGTATAGGGGCTGGGCAAACCTATGGCTACACCTTC. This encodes CASSIGAGQTYGYTF.

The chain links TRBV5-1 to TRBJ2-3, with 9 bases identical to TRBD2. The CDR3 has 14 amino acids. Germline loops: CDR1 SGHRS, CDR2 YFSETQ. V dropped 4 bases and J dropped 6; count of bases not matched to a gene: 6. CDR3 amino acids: CASSRGGDSDTQYF. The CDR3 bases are TGCGCCAGCAGCCGCGGGGGGGATAGCGATACGCAGTATTTT.

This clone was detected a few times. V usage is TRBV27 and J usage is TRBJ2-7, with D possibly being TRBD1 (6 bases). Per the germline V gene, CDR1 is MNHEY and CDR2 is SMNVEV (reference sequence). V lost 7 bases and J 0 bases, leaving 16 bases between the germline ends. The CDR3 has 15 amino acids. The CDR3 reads CASKRGFSDSYEQYF. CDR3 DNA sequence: TGTGCCAGCAAAAGGGGGTTTAGCGACTCCTACGAGCAGTACTTC.

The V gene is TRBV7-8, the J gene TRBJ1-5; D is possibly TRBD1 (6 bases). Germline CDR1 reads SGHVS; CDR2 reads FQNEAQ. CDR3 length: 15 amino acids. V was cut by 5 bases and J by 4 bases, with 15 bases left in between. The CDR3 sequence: CASSGSLGANQPQHF. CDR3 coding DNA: TGTGCCAGCAGCGGCTCTTTGGGGGCTAATCAGCCCCAGCATTTT.

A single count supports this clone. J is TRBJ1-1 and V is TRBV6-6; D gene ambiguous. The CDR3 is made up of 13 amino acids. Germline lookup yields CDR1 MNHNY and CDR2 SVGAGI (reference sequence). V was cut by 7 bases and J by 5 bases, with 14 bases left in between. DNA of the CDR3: TGTGCCAGCAACCACCAAGGAGGGACTGAAGCTTTCTTT. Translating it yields CASNHQGGTEAFF.

For the CDR3, the DNA is TGTGCCAGCAGTGACCCGGGACAGGGGGCCGGGGAGCAGTACTTC. Translation: CASSDPGQGAGEQYF. The chain uses TRBV6-4 and TRBJ2-7; 12 bases fit TRBD1. CDR1 and CDR2 (germline): MRHNA, SNTAGT. The V segment lost 2 bases and the J segment 7 bases; nucleotides outside the gene matches: 6. This CDR3 has 15 amino acids.

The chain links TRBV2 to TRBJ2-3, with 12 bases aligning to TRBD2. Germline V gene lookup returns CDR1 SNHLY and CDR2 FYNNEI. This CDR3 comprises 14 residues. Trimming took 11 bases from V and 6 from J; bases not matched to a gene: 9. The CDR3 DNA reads TGTGCCTTGTCAGGCACTAGCGGGGGGGATACGCAGTATTTT. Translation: CALSGTSGGDTQYF.

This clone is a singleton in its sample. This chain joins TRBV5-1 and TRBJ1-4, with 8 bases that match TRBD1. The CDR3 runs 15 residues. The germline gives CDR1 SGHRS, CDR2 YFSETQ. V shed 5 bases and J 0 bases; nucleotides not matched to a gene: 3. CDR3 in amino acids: CASRTGATTNEKLFF. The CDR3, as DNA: TGCGCCAGCAGGACAGGGGCAACAACTAATGAAAAACTGTTTTTT. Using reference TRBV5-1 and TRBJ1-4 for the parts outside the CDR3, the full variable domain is KAGVTQTPRYLIKTRGQQVTLSCSPISGHRSVSWYQQTPGQGLQFLFEYFSETQRNKGNFPGRFSGRQFSNSRSEMNVSTLELGDSALYLCASRTGATTNEKLFFGSGTQLSVL.

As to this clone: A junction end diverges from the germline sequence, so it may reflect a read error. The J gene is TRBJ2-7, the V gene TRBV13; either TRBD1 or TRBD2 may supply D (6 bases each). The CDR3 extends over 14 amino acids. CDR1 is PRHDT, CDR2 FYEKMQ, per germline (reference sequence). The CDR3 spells CASSVGGTSYEQYF. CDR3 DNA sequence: TGTGCCAGCAGCGTAGGAGGGACATCCTACGAGCAGTACTTC.

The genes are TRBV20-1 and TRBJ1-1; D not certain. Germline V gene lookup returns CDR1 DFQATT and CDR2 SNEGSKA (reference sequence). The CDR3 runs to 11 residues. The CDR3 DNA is TGCACCTCAACGGTAGAAACTGAAGCTTTCTTT. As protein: CTSTVETEAFF.

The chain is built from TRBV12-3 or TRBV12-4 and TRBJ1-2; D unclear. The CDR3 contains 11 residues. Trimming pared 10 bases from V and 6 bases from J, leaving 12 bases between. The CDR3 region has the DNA TGTGCCACGAGACGGAGGAATGGCTACACCTTC. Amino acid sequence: CATRRRNGYTF.